These 11 T cell receptor beta chains were sequenced from one sample in a study of blood T cell repertoires in COVID-19. Sequencing was performed with immunoSEQ multiplex PCR; in TCRdb, only in-frame clones are kept and a portion is missing. The table includes around 300,000 clones, around nine tenths detected once. Input material: peripheral blood. The source of these receptors is a woman between 50 and 59 years old with active or convalescent COVID-19.

The chain couples TRBV7-8 to TRBJ2-2; 7 bases fit TRBD1. After removal of 4 bases from V and 3 bases from J, the junction contained 5 bases not matched to a gene. The CDR3 spans 15 residues. Germline V gives CDR1 SGHVS, CDR2 FQNEAQ. The CDR3 reads CASSSTGFDTGELFF. CDR3 coding DNA: TGTGCCAGCAGCTCGACAGGGTTTGACACCGGGGAGCTGTTTTTT.

This chain links TRBV7-2 with TRBJ2-1, with 9 bases lining up with TRBD2. This CDR3 has 15 residues. V shed 3 bases, J shed 2 bases, and the junction held 2 bases outside the gene matches. In germline, CDR1 is SGHTA, CDR2 FQGNSA. The DNA for the CDR3 is TGTGCCAGCAGCTTCGCGGGAGGGGCCTACAATGAGCAGTTCTTC. This translates into CASSFAGGAYNEQFF.

The chain combines TRBV27 with TRBJ2-5; 10 positions agree with TRBD2. There are 13 residues in the CDR3. Germline CDR1 MNHEY, CDR2 SMNVEV (reference sequence). The ends lost 6 bases at V and 4 bases at J; junction bases unmatched: 2. DNA for the CDR3: TGTGCCAGCAGACCTAGCGGGAGAGAGACCCAGTACTTC. It encodes CASRPSGRETQYF.

The DNA for the CDR3 is TGTGCCACCAGCAGAGGAGGCTCACCTTCACCCCTCCACTTT. Translated, it gives CATSRGGSPSPLHF. The chain has TRBV15 and TRBJ1-6; D ambiguous. The germline gives CDR1 LNHNV, CDR2 YYDKDF (reference sequence). The CDR3 sequence is 14 residues long. V was cut by 1 base and J by 9 bases, with 10 bases left in between.

The rearrangement joins TRBV4-1 to TRBJ1-3, with TRBD1 identical over 7 bases. Germline CDR1 MGHRA, CDR2 YSYEKL. Trimming took 4 bases from V and 4 from J; bases not matched to a gene: 10. The CDR3 is 16 residues long. The CDR3 nucleotides are TGCGCCAGCAGCCTTCAGGGGGGTTCCCTGGGAAACACCATATATTTT. It yields the protein CASSLQGGSLGNTIYF.

This sequence joins TRBV19 and TRBJ1-1; weak D call: TRBD1 (5 bases). CDR1 LNHDA and CDR2 SQIVND come from the germline V gene (reference sequence). The CDR3 totals 12 residues. Trimming removed 5 bases at V and 2 bases at J, with 6 bases between. The chain's CDR3 is CASSGANTEAFF. For the CDR3, the DNA is TGTGCCAGTAGTGGGGCCAACACTGAAGCTTTCTTT.

The V and J genes are TRBV5-1 and TRBJ1-2, with TRBD1 matching over 7 bases. V trimming: 5 bases; J trimming: 7 bases; junction bases outside the gene matches: 8. The CDR3 has 13 amino acids. Germline V gives CDR1 SGHRS, CDR2 YFSETQ. The CDR3: CASRVTGEIGYTF. CDR3 nucleotide sequence: TGCGCCAGCAGGGTAACAGGGGAAATTGGCTACACCTTC. Combining the CDR3 with reference TRBV5-1 and TRBJ1-2 gives the whole variable domain KAGVTQTPRYLIKTRGQQVTLSCSPISGHRSVSWYQQTPGQGLQFLFEYFSETQRNKGNFPGRFSGRQFSNSRSEMNVSTLELGDSALYLCASRVTGEIGYTFGSGTRLTVV.

The chain links TRBV28 to TRBJ2-2; the D gene is possibly TRBD1 (5 bases). Per the germline V gene, CDR1 is MDHEN and CDR2 is SYDVKM. Trimming removed 5 bases from V and 5 bases from J, with 9 bases in between. The CDR3 has 13 amino acids. The CDR3 DNA follows: TGTGCCAGCAGTATCCCAGGGACCGGGGAGCTGTTTTTT. This codes for CASSIPGTGELFF.

This clone was seen a few times. The chain carries TRBV18 and TRBJ2-1; 10 nucleotides match TRBD1. Trimming removed 5 bases from V and 2 bases from J; junction bases left unmatched: 3. This CDR3 has 15 amino acids. In germline, CDR1 is KGHSH, CDR2 LQKENI. Here the CDR3 reads CASSEGTGAYNEQFF. Written as DNA, the CDR3 is TGTGCCAGCTCAGAAGGGACAGGGGCCTACAATGAGCAGTTCTTC.

The chain recombines TRBV3-1 (or the pseudogene TRBV3-2) with TRBJ1-3; D unclear. CDR3 length: 14 amino acids. The V and J ends lost 5 bases and 1 base respectively, with 9 bases between them. Germline V gene data show CDR1 as LGHDT and CDR2 as YNNKEL (reference sequence). The CDR3 sequence is CASSVGVSGNTIYF. The CDR3 DNA is TGTGCCAGCAGCGTGGGAGTTTCTGGAAACACCATATATTTT.

V is TRBV29-1 and J is TRBJ2-6; no definite D call. The V gene lost 4 bases and the J gene lost 0 bases, with 7 bases spanning the gap. CDR1 and CDR2 (germline): SQVTM, ANQGSEA. This CDR3 is built from 14 residues. CDR3 DNA: TGCAGCGTTGGACAAAACTCTGGGGCCAACGTCCTGACTTTC. Residues: CSVGQNSGANVLTF. The variable domain in full, with the rest retrieved from reference TRBV29-1 and TRBJ2-6, is SAVISQKPSRDICQRGTSLTIQCQVDSQVTMMFWYRQQPGQSLTLIATANQGSEATYESGFVIDKFPISRPNLTFSTLTVSNMSPEDSSIYLCSVGQNSGANVLTFGAGSRLTVL.